This record covers a single TCR beta chain. From germline, CDR1 is MGHDK and CDR2 SYGVNS. V was pared by 5 bases and J by 2 bases, with 2 bases of the junction left unmatched. The CDR3 length is 14 residues. The sample originates from a study of blood T cell repertoires in COVID-19. At the level of the study: Samples of COVID-19 (acute and convalescent) were obtained from the United States, Italy and Spain. In each case, the material was cDNA or gDNA derived from T cells, B-cell-depleted T cells, or PBMCs.

In the study's own analysis: Amplification with reference gene primers provided the estimates of nucleated cell counts. Profiling relied on immunoSEQ multiplex PCR, and the TCRdb table lists in-frame clones only, not all of them. V and J calls and clone size follow that table, whereas D and trimming were derived from the DNA. The sample contains 650,000 to 800,000 clones, more than 80% of which appear only once. The source is a woman in her late teens or twenties with acute or convalescent COVID-19. Sequencing input: peripheral blood. The chain recombines TRBV25-1 with TRBJ2-5; TRBD2 agrees at 10 bases. CDR3 DNA sequence: TGTGCCAGCAGTCTAGCGGGGGATCAAGAGACCCAGTACTTC. Residues: CASSLAGDQETQYF.